The rows below give T cell receptor beta chains drawn from one sample of a study of CD8+ T cells in alopecia areata. Generated by immunoSEQ multiplex PCR, the TCRdb table keeps only in-frame clones and is missing some. There are 110,000 to 150,000 clones in the sample; 51% occur only once, and more than 0.95% lies in the top ten. The sample here was CD4+ T cells sorted from blood, taken at week 0. The receptors derive from a human donor with alopecia areata. The CDR3 runs from the conserved cysteine through the conserved F or W. A D gene is named only where the DNA matches it firmly. Size is omitted from some rows. Given values are once, few, many or a class for expanded clones.

TRBJ1-2 | NA | NA | TRBV4-3 | TGCGCCAGCAGCCATCAGACGGGAACTCGAAGGGGCTACACCTTC | CASSHQTGTRRGYTF
TRBJ2-1 | TRBD2 | few | TRBV9 | TGTGCCAGCAGCCCCCGACTAGCGGGAGAGATTGAGCAGTTCTTC | CASSPRLAGEIEQFF
TRBJ2-1 | TRBD2 | NA | TRBV28 | TGTGCCAGCAATCTAGCGGGAGACAGGTTCTACAATGAGCAGTTCTTC | CASNLAGDRFYNEQFF
TRBJ2-5 | TRBD2 | NA | TRBV7-2 | TGTGCCAGCAGCTTTCGACTAGCGGGACGCCAAGAGACCCAGTACTTC | CASSFRLAGRQETQYF
TRBJ2-7 | NA | NA | TRBV19 | TGTGCCAGTAGTCCCCTAGCCGCCGCCGCCTACGAGCAGTACTTC | CASSPLAAAAYEQYF
TRBJ2-5 | NA | NA | TRBV4-1 | TGCGCCAGCAGCCAAGACAGAGGCCAGCAAGAGACCCAGTACTTC | CASSQDRGQQETQYF
TRBJ2-3 | TRBD2 | NA | TRBV30 | TGTGCCTGGAAACCTGCGGGAGGGACTACAGATACGCAGTATTTT | CAWKPAGGTTDTQYF
TRBJ2-5 | NA | NA | TRBV4-3 | TGCGCCAGCGCAGGCTCCACGGGCATCCAAGAGACCCAGTACTTC | CASAGSTGIQETQYF
TRBJ2-7 | TRBD2 | NA | TRBV5-1 | TGCGCCAGCAGCCCCCCCGGACTAGCGGGACACGAGCAGTACTTC | CASSPPGLAGHEQYF
TRBJ2-1 | NA | NA | TRBV4-3 | TGCGCCAGCAGCCCCTCCGGGGGCAATGAGCAGTTCTTC | CASSPSGGNEQFF
TRBJ2-1 | NA | NA | TRBV18 | TGTGCCAGCTCACCCCCTTGGGACTACAATGAGCAGTTCTTC | CASSPPWDYNEQFF
TRBJ1-1 | TRBD1 | NA | TRBV2 | TGTGCCAGCACCCCAGCAGGGGGGGTAAGGCACACTGAAGCTTTCTTT | CASTPAGGVRHTEAFF
TRBJ2-4 | NA | NA | TRBV4-2 | TGTGCCAGCAGCCAAGGGGGGTTGGAAAACATTCAGTACTTC | CASSQGGLENIQYF
TRBJ1-1 | TRBD1 | NA | TRBV19 | TGTGCCAGTAGCCGTGACAGGGCGGTTGAAGCTTTCTTT | CASSRDRAVEAFF
TRBJ2-5 | TRBD2 | few | TRBV29-1 | TGCAGCGTCACGGGGGGTCAAGAGACCCAGTACTTC | CSVTGGQETQYF
TRBJ2-4 | NA | NA | TRBV6-6 | TGTGCCAGCAGTTACTCGCAGGGTTTAGCCAAAAACATTCAGTACTTC | CASSYSQGLAKNIQYF
TRBJ1-5 | TRBD1 | NA | TRBV30 | TGTGCCTGGAGTGCCTCGGACAGGGGGCACGGTCAGCCCCAGCATTTT | CAWSASDRGHGQPQHF
TRBJ1-2 | NA | NA | TRBV10-3 | TGTGCCAGCAGAGCCCTTTATGGCTACACCTTC | CASRALYGYTF
TRBJ2-5 | NA | NA | TRBV29-1 | TGCAGCGTGGGGACATCAGGAGAGACCCAGTACTTC | CSVGTSGETQYF
TRBJ2-5 | NA | NA | TRBV5-1 | TGCGCCAGCAGCGCCTCGACGGCGTACCAAGAGACCCAGTACTTC | CASSASTAYQETQYF
TRBJ1-1 | NA | NA | TRBV7-9 | TGTGCCAGCAGCTTTATGAACACTGAAGCTTTCTTT | CASSFMNTEAFF
TRBJ2-6 | NA | NA | TRBV6-6 | TGTGCCAGCTTTATCAGTCCTAACAACGTCCTGACTTTC | CASFISPNNVLTF
TRBJ1-5 | TRBD1 | once | TRBV7-9 | TGTGCCAGCAGCCGGGGGACAGGGGTTGAGCCCCAGCATTTT | CASSRGTGVEPQHF
TRBJ2-3 | NA | NA | TRBV30 | TGTGCCTGGAGTGTACTCGGAGGACCTACGAATACGCAGTATTTT | CAWSVLGGPTNTQYF
TRBJ1-1 | NA | few | TRBV29-1 | TGCAGCGTTGATTCGTGGGGTGAAGCTTTCTTT | CSVDSWGEAFF
TRBJ2-3 | NA | NA | TRBV7-9 | TGTGCCAGCAGCTTAGATTTGGCTAGCACAGATACGCAGTATTTT | CASSLDLASTDTQYF
TRBJ1-1 | NA | NA | TRBV6-5 | TGTGCCAGCAGCCCCGGGCCAGTCTTCACTGAAGCTTTCTTT | CASSPGPVFTEAFF
TRBJ2-1 | NA | NA | TRBV2 | TGTGCCAGCAGTGAAGCGCTGTACAATGAGCAGTTCTTC | CASSEALYNEQFF
TRBJ2-5 | TRBD2 | few | TRBV7-8 | TGTGCCAGCAGCGGGGGACTAGCGGGAGAGGAAGAGACCCAGTACTTC | CASSGGLAGEEETQYF
TRBJ2-3 | NA | few | TRBV15 | TGTGCCACCAGCAGAGGATACCTAGATACGCAGTATTTT | CATSRGYLDTQYF
TRBJ1-1 | NA | NA | TRBV5-1 | TGCGCCAGCAGCATGGACAGAGTAAACACTGAAGCTTTCTTT | CASSMDRVNTEAFF
TRBJ1-5 | NA | NA | TRBV18 | TGTGCCAGCTCACCACTGGGGGAAAATCAGCCCCAGCATTTT | CASSPLGENQPQHF
TRBJ2-1 | TRBD1 | NA | TRBV27 | TGTGCCAGCAGTTCGCCGGGACAGGGGGCCAACAATGAGCAGTTCTTC | CASSSPGQGANNEQFF
TRBJ2-1 | NA | medium-sized | TRBV21-1 | TGTGCCAGCATCAAGGGGACTCTCTACAATGAGCAGTTCTTC | CASIKGTLYNEQFF
TRBJ2-1 | NA | NA | TRBV11-2 | TGTGCCAGCAGTCAGTCCGGGACAAGTCATAATGAGCAGTTCTTC | CASSQSGTSHNEQFF
TRBJ1-5 | TRBD1 | NA | TRBV28 | TGTGCCAGCAGTCTTACGGACAGGCAGCCCCGGCATTTT | CASSLTDRQPRHF
TRBJ2-1 | NA | NA | TRBV11-3 | TGTGCCAGCAGCTCCGTCCAGGGAGGTGAGCAGTTCTTC | CASSSVQGGEQFF
TRBJ2-5 | TRBD1 | NA | TRBV9 | TGTGCCAGCAGCGTAGCAGGGGGTTACGAGACCCAGTACTTC | CASSVAGGYETQYF
TRBJ2-3 | TRBD2 | NA | TRBV5-4 | TGTGCCAGCAGCTTGGATTACGGGGCGGGGGGAACAGATACGCAGTATTTT | CASSLDYGAGGTDTQYF
TRBJ2-5 | NA | NA | TRBV18 | TGTGCCAGCTCTCCGGGGGTCCAAGAGACCCAGTACTTC | CASSPGVQETQYF